This entry is about one TCR beta chain. This entry is derived from a study of human versus mouse CDR3 diversity and MHC coevolution. The V gene's germline CDR1 is SGDLS and CDR2 YYNGEE. The CDR3 sequence is 15 residues long. The junction had 9 bases not matched to a gene; V was cut back by 0 bases and J by 10 bases. Method: immunoSEQ multiplex PCR; TCRdb's copy keeps in-frame clones and lacks some. The data hold 80,000 or so clones, with just over 90% observed a single time. Material: naive CD4+ T cells from blood. Stated subset: CD45RO-negative CD62L-positive naive CD4 T cells. The TCR was taken from a person aged 30-69 years in good health. V usage is TRBV9 and J usage is TRBJ2-3; 9 bases fit TRBD2. The CDR3 reads CASSVAAGGLGAQYF. The DNA of the CDR3 is TGTGCCAGCAGCGTAGCGGCGGGGGGGCTGGGGGCGCAGTATTTT.